The 24 T cell receptor beta chains presented below share a single source sample, sequenced in a study of beta chain features in type 1 diabetes. Regarding the study as a whole: Shortening that was moderate but significant affected the TCRB CDR3s of Type 1 diabetes patients in all four CD4+ subsets.

These receptors' targets are unknown. As every portion of the isolated RNA was reverse transcribed, the sequencing read expressed TCRB transcripts. Measured with immunoSEQ multiplex PCR; TCRdb has only the in-frame clones, and not every one. This sample has about 390,000 clones, with over 8.5% found just once. Sequenced sample: central memory CD4+ T cells from blood. The receptors were sampled from a man aged 30 to 39 with type 1 diabetes.

This clone was counted many times. The V call is TRBV27, the J call TRBJ2-7; 10 bases align to TRBD2. Per germline, CDR1 MNHEY and CDR2 SMNVEV (reference sequence). CDR3 length: 15 residues. The J segment lost 2 bases and the V segment lost 3 bases, leaving 4 bases of the junction unmatched. The CDR3 DNA is TGTGCCAGCAGTTTCCCGGGACTAGCGCCCTACGAGCAGTACTTC. Encoded protein: CASSFPGLAPYEQYF.

This clone was counted between two and nine times. The chain combines TRBV9 with TRBJ1-3; a possible D gene is TRBD1 (5 bases). In germline, CDR1 is SGDLS, CDR2 YYNGEE. The V end was cut by 3 bases, the J end by 0 bases, with 19 bases between. The CDR3 is 18 amino acids. As DNA, the CDR3 is TGTGCCAGCAGCGCAGGCCGGGACGGAATACGCTCTGGAAACACCATATATTTT. It yields the protein CASSAGRDGIRSGNTIYF.

V and J are TRBV6-1 and TRBJ2-7; 8 bases map to TRBD2. In germline, CDR1 is MNHNS, CDR2 SASEGT. The J segment lost 5 bases and the V segment lost 8 bases, leaving 11 bases of the junction unmatched. The CDR3 covers 14 residues. This CDR3 reads CASHPSGRLDEQYF. CDR3 nucleotides: TGTGCCAGCCACCCGAGCGGGAGACTCGACGAGCAGTACTTC.

J is TRBJ1-1 and V is TRBV9; the D gene is possibly TRBD1 (5 bases). The germline gives CDR1 SGDLS, CDR2 YYNGEE. V was shortened by 0 bases and J by 1 base, with 13 bases between the two germline ends. This CDR3 region has 16 residues. CDR3 amino acids: CASSVGVRTTNTEAFF. CDR3 nucleotides: TGTGCCAGCAGCGTAGGGGTAAGGACAACGAACACTGAAGCTTTCTTT.

This clone was found a few times. This chain connects TRBV4-3 to TRBJ2-1; 10 nucleotides agree with TRBD1. The J segment lost 9 bases and the V segment lost 4 bases, leaving 6 bases of the junction unmatched. Germline V gives CDR1 LGHNA, CDR2 YSLEER. The CDR3 length is 14 residues. The CDR3 DNA sequence: TGCGCCAGCAGCCCCAGACAGGGGGCCGGTGAGCAGTTCTTC. This translates into CASSPRQGAGEQFF.

This chain connects TRBV19 to TRBJ1-4; possible D gene TRBD1, 5 bases. V was trimmed by 11 bases and J by 7 bases, leaving 23 bases between them. CDR1 and CDR2 from the germline V gene are LNHDA and SQIVND (reference sequence). The CDR3 length is 15 residues. The CDR3 reads CASGNRPRWGEKLFF. CDR3 in DNA: TGTGCCTCTGGGAACAGGCCGCGTTGGGGTGAAAAACTGTTTTTT.

The table lists this clone with a few counts. This rearrangement joins TRBV9 to TRBJ2-2; TRBD2 agrees at 8 bases. V was clipped by 4 bases and J by 5 bases; unmatched bases: 13. The germline CDR1 and CDR2 sequences are SGDLS and YYNGEE. The CDR3 loop spans 17 amino acids. The CDR3 region is CASSPDLGREGTGELFF. CDR3 coding DNA: TGTGCCAGCAGCCCCGACTTGGGTCGGGAGGGGACCGGGGAGCTGTTTTTT.

This clone was seen a handful of times. The V and J genes are TRBV4-1 and TRBJ2-2; 16 bases align to TRBD2. After removal of 8 bases from V and 6 bases from J, the junction contained 9 bases not matched to a gene. This CDR3 is built from 17 residues. Germline lookup yields CDR1 MGHRA and CDR2 YSYEKL. CDR3 sequence (DNA): TGCGCCAGCCAGAAGGGGACTAGCGGGAGGGTGGCCGGGGAGCTGTTTTTT. Translated, it gives CASQKGTSGRVAGELFF.

The rearrangement uses TRBV28 and TRBJ1-5; 11 positions match TRBD1. The V segment lost 2 bases and the J segment 2 bases; nucleotides outside the gene matches: 5. The CDR3 length is 17 residues. Germline-derived CDR1 and CDR2 are MDHEN and SYDVKM. DNA of the CDR3: TGTGCCAGCAGTTTACGGACAGGGGGCGGTGGCAATCAGCCCCAGCATTTT. Translated: CASSLRTGGGGNQPQHF. Complete variable domain (other parts from reference TRBV28 and TRBJ1-5): DVKVTQSSRYLVKRTGEKVFLECVQDMDHENMFWYRQDPGLGLRLIYFSYDVKMKEKGDIPEGYSVSREKKERFSLILESASTNQTSMYLCASSLRTGGGGNQPQHFGDGTRLSIL.

Only a few counts were recorded for this clone. The rearrangement uses TRBV7-2 and TRBJ2-2, with a weak D call TRBD1 (5 bases). The germline V gene encodes CDR1 SGHTA and CDR2 FQGNSA. V was cut by 4 bases and J by 6 bases, with 15 bases left in between. The CDR3 is 15 residues long. Written as DNA, the CDR3 is TGTGCCAGCAGCTCCCTCCAGGGATTTTCCGGGGAGCTGTTTTTT. It is translated as CASSSLQGFSGELFF. Supplemented by reference TRBV7-2 and TRBJ2-2, the full variable domain reads GAGVSQSPSNKVTEKGKDVELRCDPISGHTALYWYRQSLGQGLEFLIYFQGNSAPDKSGLPSDRFSAERTGGSVSTLTIQRTQQEDSAVYLCASSSLQGFSGELFFGEGSRLTVL.

The chain couples TRBV18 to TRBJ2-7, with 8 bases matching TRBD1. V lost 4 bases to trimming and J lost 2 bases; unmatched junction nucleotides: 10. CDR1 and CDR2 from the germline V gene are KGHSH and LQKENI. The CDR3 totals 16 residues. CDR3 residues: CASSLVGQGRPYEQYF. The CDR3 nucleotides are TGTGCCAGCTCACTTGTCGGACAGGGTCGACCCTACGAGCAGTACTTC. The variable domain in full, with the rest retrieved from reference TRBV18 and TRBJ2-7, is NAGVMQNPRHLVRRRGQEARLRCSPMKGHSHVYWYRQLPEEGLKFMVYLQKENIIDESGMPKERFSAEFPKEGPSILRIQQVVRGDSAAYFCASSLVGQGRPYEQYFGPGTRLTVT.

This clone has more than one count but fewer than ten. The rearrangement links TRBV6-5 to TRBJ2-1; D might be TRBD1 (6 bases). The V end lost 5 bases, the J end lost 8 bases, and 19 bases lay between the germline ends. Germline values: CDR1 MNHEY, CDR2 SVGAGI. CDR3 length: 15 amino acids. The CDR3 region has the DNA TGTGCCAGCAGTCCGAGACTCAAAGCAGGGGATGAGCAGTTCTTC. The encoded protein is CASSPRLKAGDEQFF.

This CDR3 is CASSVAGTENTEAFF. The CDR3 DNA reads as TGTGCCAGCAGCGTCGCCGGGACAGAGAACACTGAAGCTTTCTTT. The chain carries TRBV28 and TRBJ1-1; 7 bases agree with TRBD1. The V gene end was trimmed by 6 bases and the J gene end by 1 base; junction bases not matched to a gene: 8. This CDR3 contains 15 residues. In germline, CDR1 is MDHEN, CDR2 SYDVKM.

This clone appeared many times. The CDR3 reads CASSPPGGSGNIQYF. The CDR3 coding sequence is TGTGCCAGCTCACCACCAGGGGGTTCTGGAAACATTCAGTACTTC. This sequence joins TRBV18 and TRBJ2-4, with a possible D match to TRBD1 (6 bases). The germline CDR1 and CDR2 sequences are KGHSH and LQKENI. The CDR3 sequence is 15 residues long. V was shortened by 0 bases and J by 6 bases, with 12 bases between the two germline ends. Variable domain in full (rest from reference TRBV18 and TRBJ2-4): NAGVMQNPRHLVRRRGQEARLRCSPMKGHSHVYWYRQLPEEGLKFMVYLQKENIIDESGMPKERFSAEFPKEGPSILRIQQVVRGDSAAYFCASSPPGGSGNIQYFGAGTRLSVL.

The sample holds a few counts of this clone. This chain links TRBV28 with TRBJ2-1; the match to TRBD2 covers 12 bases. V was clipped by 7 bases and J by 9 bases; unmatched bases: 10. Germline CDR1 and CDR2: MDHEN and SYDVKM. The CDR3 is 15 amino acids. The CDR3 reads CASITPLAGGGEQFF. CDR3 sequence (DNA): TGTGCCAGCATCACCCCACTAGCGGGAGGCGGTGAGCAGTTCTTC. Full variable domain (outside the CDR3, taken from reference TRBV28 and TRBJ2-1): DVKVTQSSRYLVKRTGEKVFLECVQDMDHENMFWYRQDPGLGLRLIYFSYDVKMKEKGDIPEGYSVSREKKERFSLILESASTNQTSMYLCASITPLAGGGEQFFGPGTRLTVL.

This rearrangement joins TRBV2 to TRBJ2-5; 7 nucleotides line up with TRBD2. This CDR3 is built from 12 residues. V lost 6 bases, J lost 3 bases, and 1 base stayed unmatched. The germline V gene encodes CDR1 SNHLY and CDR2 FYNNEI. CDR3 protein: CASSLAEETQYF. The CDR3 region has the DNA TGTGCCAGCAGCCTAGCGGAAGAGACCCAGTACTTC. The whole variable domain, filled in from reference TRBV2 and TRBJ2-5, reads EPEVTQTPSHQVTQMGQEVILRCVPISNHLYFYWYRQILGQKVEFLVSFYNNEISEKSEIFDDQFSVERPDGSNFTLKIRSTKLEDSAMYFCASSLAEETQYFGPGTRLLVL.

About this clone: A junction end diverges from the germline sequence, so it may reflect a read error. The CDR3 DNA reads as TGTGCCATCAGTGGCAGGGGCACCTACAATGAGCAGTTCTTC. This encodes CAISGRGTYNEQFF. The chain employs TRBV6-5 and TRBJ2-1; a possible D gene is TRBD1 (6 bases). CDR1 is MNHEY and CDR2 is SVGAGI in the germline V gene. The CDR3 has 14 residues.

The chain is built from TRBV10-3 and TRBJ1-3; 8 nucleotides align to TRBD1. The V gene's germline CDR1 is ENHRY and CDR2 SYGVKD. The CDR3 runs 15 residues. V dropped 2 bases and J dropped 3; count of bases not matched to a gene: 3. CDR3 sequence reads: CAISELQGGGNTIYF. DNA of the CDR3: TGTGCCATCAGTGAGCTACAGGGGGGTGGAAACACCATATATTTT.

This clone was observed a few times. The chain joins TRBV7-8 to TRBJ2-7; TRBD2 matches 7 bases. Trimming cost V 5 bases and J 3 bases; bases outside gene matches: 4. The CDR3 runs 13 residues. Germline lookup yields CDR1 SGHVS and CDR2 FQNEAQ. As DNA, the CDR3 is TGTGCCAGCAGCGAACGGGAGGACTACGAGCAGTACTTC. This encodes CASSEREDYEQYF. Full variable domain (remainder filled in from reference TRBV7-8 and TRBJ2-7): GAGVSQSPRYKVAKRGQDVALRCDPISGHVSLFWYQQALGQGPEFLTYFQNEAQLDKSGLPSDRFFAERPEGSVSTLKIQRTQQEDSAVYLCASSEREDYEQYFGPGTRLTVT.

This clone turned up a few times. V is TRBV7-8 and J is TRBJ2-5; TRBD2 aligns across 11 bases. From germline, CDR1 is SGHVS and CDR2 FQNEAQ. Trimming at V came to 6 bases and at J to 2 bases, leaving 5 bases not matched to a gene. This CDR3 region has 15 residues. CDR3 in amino acids: CASRPGTSGQETQYF. CDR3 nucleotides: TGTGCCAGCAGACCCGGGACTAGCGGACAAGAGACCCAGTACTTC.

V usage is TRBV7-9 and J usage is TRBJ2-7, with D tentatively TRBD2 (6 bases). V lost 2 bases to trimming and J lost 3 bases, with 14 bases between them. The CDR3 covers 15 residues. Germline CDR1 SEHNR, CDR2 FQNEAQ (reference sequence). The CDR3 reads CASSLTGLRFYEQYF. The CDR3 nucleotides are TGTGCCAGCAGCTTAACGGGACTCAGATTCTACGAGCAGTACTTC.

This clone has a handful of counts. This chain links TRBV2 with TRBJ1-1, with 8 nucleotides matching TRBD1. V gave up 7 bases and J gave up 6 bases; unmatched junction bases: 7. Germline CDR1 SNHLY, CDR2 FYNNEI. The CDR3 totals 13 residues. CDR3 region: CASTEDRVAEAFF. The CDR3 DNA is TGTGCCAGCACGGAGGACAGGGTCGCTGAAGCTTTCTTT. The whole variable domain, filled in from reference TRBV2 and TRBJ1-1, reads EPEVTQTPSHQVTQMGQEVILRCVPISNHLYFYWYRQILGQKVEFLVSFYNNEISEKSEIFDDQFSVERPDGSNFTLKIRSTKLEDSAMYFCASTEDRVAEAFFGQGTRLTVV.

The V call is TRBV19, the J call TRBJ1-5; no reliable D call. This CDR3 is 15 amino acids long. V shed 6 bases and J shed 3 bases, with 15 bases lying between them. The germline V gene encodes CDR1 LNHDA and CDR2 SQIVND (reference sequence). The DNA of the CDR3 is TGTGCCAGTAGCCCAAGACGGGGTCCCAATCAGCCCCAGCATTTT. It specifies CASSPRRGPNQPQHF.

The gene calls are TRBV4-3 and TRBJ2-7, with 7 bases fitting TRBD2. V lost 0 bases, J lost 5 bases, and 4 bases stayed unmatched. This CDR3 is built from 14 residues. CDR1 is LGHNA, CDR2 YSLEER, per germline. CDR3 in DNA: TGCGCCAGCAGCCAAGAAGGCGGGAGCGACGAGCAGTACTTC. Protein product: CASSQEGGSDEQYF.